Sequencing of this T cell receptor beta chain was carried out in a study of blood T cell repertoires in COVID-19. Clones were sequenced by immunoSEQ multiplex PCR, and TCRdb holds only the in-frame ones, with some missing. Of over 300,000 clones listed, about 90% are singletons. This CDR3 region has 17 residues. V was pared by 4 bases and J by 5 bases, with 9 bases of the junction left unmatched. Germline CDR1 MNHEY, CDR2 SVGEGT. Sequenced sample: peripheral blood. The chain uses TRBV6-2 or TRBV6-3 and TRBJ2-3; TRBD2 agrees at 13 bases. The receptor was derived from a man aged 18-30 years with active or convalescent COVID-19. DNA of the CDR3: TGTGCCAGCAGTTCACTAAGGACTAGCGGGAGACAAGATACGCAGTATTTT. Protein sequence: CASSSLRTSGRQDTQYF.